The entry below gives a single TCR beta chain sequence along with its context. The assay was immunoSEQ multiplex PCR, and TCRdb's table has in-frame clones only and misses some. The sample carries approximately 740,000 clones, roughly 70% recorded once. The V gene's germline CDR1 is MRHNA and CDR2 SNTAGT. There are 14 residues in the CDR3. Trimming pared 6 bases from V and 4 bases from J, leaving 13 bases between. The entry originates in a study of shared clonotypes between healthy human individuals. Study overall: The composition of the donors was a couple of women and a few men aged 18 to 49.

The chain has TRBV6-4 and TRBJ2-1; possibly TRBD1 for D (6 bases). This sequence originates from a woman aged 25 to 45 in good health. The sample consisted of memory CD4+ T cells sorted from blood. The subset here: CD45RA-negative fraction. The CDR3 reads CASSAGTLYNEQFF. The DNA for the CDR3 is TGTGCCAGCAGCGCCGGGACACTTTACAATGAGCAGTTCTTC.